These 26 T cell receptor beta chains were sequenced from one sample in a study of CD8 T cells in Susac syndrome (dated 2019 in TCRdb). Library preparation was by the immunoSEQ multiplex PCR assay. RNA was extracted using the RNeasy kit, and about 0.45 to 1 ug of the RNA was reverse transcribed with random hexamers. TCRdb applied fastp at Q25 and MiXCR to the public reads, then kept only in-frame beta chains. CDR3 protein sequences are deduplicated, and each keeps its most common genes and DNA. The sample yields about 300,000 distinct CDR3 sequences; 92% were counted once. 0.065% of the sample rests with the top ten. Material: CD4+ T cells from PBMCs. The receptors come from a human donor with multiple sclerosis.

V and J are TRBV12-3 or TRBV12-4 and TRBJ2-3, with D possibly being TRBD2 (6 bases). V was pared by 6 bases and J by 5 bases, with 15 bases between. The length of the CDR3 is 14 residues. CDR3 in amino acids: CASRSGFREDTQYF. The CDR3 nucleotides read TGTGCCAGCAGAAGCGGGTTTCGTGAAGATACGCAGTATTTT.

The chain couples TRBV5-1 to TRBJ1-1; D ambiguous. V lost 0 bases and J 1 base, leaving 7 bases between the germline ends. This CDR3 has 14 residues. CDR1 and CDR2 (germline): SGHRS, YFSETQ. CDR3 in amino acids: CASSLESENTEAFF. The CDR3, as DNA: TGCGCCAGCAGCTTGGAATCGGAGAACACTGAAGCTTTCTTT.

The V gene is TRBV9, the J gene TRBJ2-1, with TRBD1 identical over 7 bases. This CDR3 contains 15 residues. Looked up from germline, CDR1 is SGDLS and CDR2 is YYNGEE. V shed 0 bases, J shed 8 bases, and the junction held 8 bases outside the gene matches. CDR3: CASSVADRGGYEQFF. The CDR3 region has the DNA TGTGCCAGCAGCGTAGCGGATAGAGGGGGCTATGAGCAGTTCTTC.

The gene calls are TRBV3-1 and TRBJ2-7, with unresolved D. V lost 0 bases, J lost 0 bases, and 9 bases lay in between. The CDR3 runs 15 residues. The germline CDR1 and CDR2 sequences are LGHDT and YNNKEL (reference sequence). Here the CDR3 reads CASSQDVSFSYEQYF. In nucleotides, the CDR3 is TGTGCCAGCAGCCAAGACGTCAGCTTCTCCTACGAGCAGTACTTC.

This clonotype was recorded once. The CDR3: CASSYGLAEPSETQYF. The CDR3 DNA sequence: TGTGCCAGCAGTTACGGATTAGCGGAACCGTCAGAGACCCAGTACTTC. The chain carries TRBV6-2 or TRBV6-3 and TRBJ2-5; the D gene is possibly TRBD2 (6 bases). CDR3 length equals 16 residues. The germline CDR1 and CDR2 sequences are MNHEY and SVGEGT. The ends were cut back, 2 bases at V and 4 bases at J, with 17 bases in the middle.

The chain carries TRBV11-2 and TRBJ2-3; 7 bases match TRBD2. The CDR3 has 17 residues. The trim removed 1 base at V and 3 bases at J, leaving 10 bases unmatched. Germline lookup yields CDR1 SGHAT and CDR2 FQNNGV. The CDR3: CASSLGSAGVVTDTQYF. The CDR3 DNA reads TGTGCCAGCAGCTTAGGTTCCGCGGGAGTGGTTACAGATACGCAGTATTTT.

The chain couples TRBV10-3 to TRBJ2-3, with D perhaps TRBD1 (6 bases). The CDR3 length is 14 residues. Between the trimmed V and J ends, which lost 4 bases and 0 bases, there was a span of 8 bases. The germline CDR1 and CDR2 sequences are ENHRY and SYGVKD. The CDR3 nucleotides are TGTGCCATCAGTGGGGGGCCGAGCACAGATACGCAGTATTTT. This encodes CAISGGPSTDTQYF.

The chain has TRBV30 and TRBJ1-2, with unresolved D. Trimming took 0 bases from V and 8 from J, leaving 7 bases between them. The CDR3 extends over 11 amino acids. Germline lookup yields CDR1 GTSNPN and CDR2 SVGIG (reference sequence). The CDR3 is CAWSVRIGYTF. The CDR3 nucleotides read TGTGCCTGGAGTGTGAGAATCGGCTACACCTTC.

The V call is TRBV3-1, the J call TRBJ2-3; unclear D gene. Germline V gives CDR1 LGHDT, CDR2 YNNKEL (reference sequence). CDR3 length equals 11 residues. The germline V and J ends were trimmed by 7 bases and 6 bases, with 8 bases remaining between them. Here the CDR3 DNA reads TGTGCCAGCAAAAGTACGGATACGCAGTATTTT. This codes for CASKSTDTQYF.

The chain combines TRBV2 with TRBJ1-3; unclear D gene. This CDR3 is 14 amino acids long. Germline V gene lookup returns CDR1 SNHLY and CDR2 FYNNEI. Trimming took off 9 bases at V and 2 bases at J, with 14 bases between the two ends. The CDR3 sequence: CASSPGHAGNTIYF. The CDR3 coding sequence is TGTGCCAGTTCACCGGGCCACGCTGGAAACACCATATATTTT.

This rearrangement joins TRBV7-9 to TRBJ1-3; TRBD1 might be the D (5 bases). V lost 0 bases, J lost 2 bases, and 11 bases lay in between. Germline V CDR1 and CDR2: SEHNR, FQNEAQ (reference sequence). The CDR3 is 16 amino acids. The CDR3 protein is CASSLADTGPGNTIYF. The CDR3 nucleotides read TGTGCCAGCAGCTTAGCGGACACAGGTCCTGGAAACACCATATATTTT.

This clonotype was seen more than once but under ten times. The germline gene is not matched at one end of the junction; a read error may be the cause. This chain's CDR3 is CASSRQTGGEMGIDF. For the CDR3, the DNA is TGCGCCAGCAGCCGACAGACAGGGGGCGAAATGGGAATAGACTTC. The chain employs TRBV4-3 and TRBJ2-7; 10 nucleotides match TRBD1. This CDR3 is 15 amino acids long. CDR1 LGHNA and CDR2 YSLEER come from the germline V gene.

V and J are TRBV7-9 and TRBJ2-7; D gene uncertain. CDR1 and CDR2 (germline): SEHNR, FQNEAQ (reference sequence). This CDR3 has 13 amino acids. The ends were cut back, 1 base at V and 12 bases at J, with 16 bases in the middle. In DNA form, the CDR3 reads TGTGCCAGCAGCTTAGTGGTCCTAGGTGTTACGTACTTC. This encodes CASSLVVLGVTYF. Together with reference TRBV7-9 and TRBJ2-7, the CDR3 gives the full variable domain: DTGVSQNPRHKITKRGQNVTFRCDPISEHNRLYWYRQTLGQGPEFLTYFQNEAQLEKSRLLSDRFSAERPKGSFSTLEIQRTEQGDSAMYLCASSLVVLGVTYFGPGTRLTVT.

The CDR3 DNA reads as TGTGCCAGCAGCGTAGTGCTGGATACGCAGTATTTT. Translated, it gives CASSVVLDTQYF. The chain combines TRBV9 with TRBJ2-3; D not resolved. From germline, CDR1 is SGDLS and CDR2 YYNGEE. V gave up 0 bases and J gave up 6 bases, with 5 bases separating them. The length of the CDR3 is 12 residues.

This clonotype was detected only a few times. The CDR3 spells CSARAGGRETQYF. DNA of the CDR3: TGCAGTGCTAGGGCAGGGGGCAGGGAGACCCAGTACTTC. The chain couples TRBV20-1 to TRBJ2-5; 8 nucleotides line up with TRBD1. This CDR3 has 13 amino acids. The trim removed 3 bases at V and 5 bases at J, leaving 5 bases unmatched. Germline CDR1 reads DFQATT; CDR2 reads SNEGSKA (reference sequence).

V is TRBV20-1 and J is TRBJ2-3; D gene unclear. This CDR3 has 13 residues. V lost 3 bases to trimming and J lost 2 bases, with 9 bases between them. Germline V CDR1 and CDR2: DFQATT, SNEGSKA (reference sequence). The CDR3 spells CSASGAYTDTQYF. The CDR3, as DNA: TGCAGTGCTAGCGGAGCGTACACAGATACGCAGTATTTT.

The chain couples TRBV12-5 to TRBJ2-3, with D maybe TRBD2 (7 bases). CDR3 length: 15 residues. Germline CDR1 is LGHNT and CDR2 is FRNRAP. V lost 5 bases and J 3 bases, leaving 15 bases between the germline ends. Here the CDR3 DNA reads TGTGCTAGTGGTCTAGGGGGGGCGGTAACAGATACGCAGTATTTT. Translation: CASGLGGAVTDTQYF.

The gene calls are TRBV20-1 and TRBJ1-5; D perhaps matches TRBD1 (5 bases). This CDR3 has 17 residues. Trimming cost V 6 bases and J 2 bases, with 23 bases left between them. Looked up from germline, CDR1 is DFQATT and CDR2 is SNEGSKA (reference sequence). CDR3 DNA: TGCAGTGCCCCCGTGGGCGGGGCGTTAGGAGGCAATCAGCCCCAGCATTTT. It specifies CSAPVGGALGGNQPQHF.

The chain is built from TRBV12-3 or TRBV12-4 and TRBJ2-2, with 7 nucleotides matching TRBD2. V lost 6 bases and J lost 4; bases outside the gene matches: 8. This CDR3 has 15 residues. The CDR3 sequence is CASRSTGTITGELFF. In DNA form, the CDR3 reads TGTGCCAGCAGAAGTACCGGGACTATCACCGGGGAGCTGTTTTTT.

The chain recombines TRBV4-1 with TRBJ2-7, with 12 bases aligning to TRBD1. Germline lookup yields CDR1 MGHRA and CDR2 YSYEKL. The V segment lost 2 bases and the J segment 6 bases; nucleotides outside the gene matches: 5. The CDR3 runs 15 residues. CDR3 nucleotide sequence: TGCGCCAGCAGCCAACTCGGGACAGGGGGCGGCGAGCAGTACTTC. It specifies CASSQLGTGGGEQYF.

The V and J genes are TRBV6-6 and TRBJ2-1; 8 nucleotides align to TRBD1. V shed 0 bases, J shed 0 bases, and the junction held 1 base outside the gene matches. CDR1 and CDR2 from the germline V gene are MNHNY and SVGAGI (reference sequence). The CDR3 extends over 16 amino acids. The CDR3 bases are TGTGCCAGCAGTTACTCTACAGGGGGCTCCTACAATGAGCAGTTCTTC. Translation: CASSYSTGGSYNEQFF.

This clonotype was observed once. The chain carries TRBV4-2 and TRBJ1-1; D is uncertain. Germline values: CDR1 LGHNA, CDR2 YNFKEQ. V lost 1 base and J 1 base, leaving 13 bases between the germline ends. The CDR3 runs to 16 residues. The CDR3 coding sequence is TGTGCCAGCAGCCAAGCGGCCCGGGATTCGAACACTGAAGCTTTCTTT. Translation gives CASSQAARDSNTEAFF.

The CDR3 loop reads CASSFGSVTEAFF. In nucleotides, the CDR3 is TGTGCCAGCAGCTTCGGCAGTGTCACTGAAGCTTTCTTT. V usage is TRBV11-3 and J usage is TRBJ1-1; D uncertain. The germline V gene encodes CDR1 SGHNT and CDR2 YENEEA. Trimming removed 3 bases from V and 4 bases from J, with 9 bases in between. This CDR3 contains 13 residues.

The gene calls are TRBV3-1 and TRBJ2-7, with D maybe TRBD2 (6 bases). Trimming took off 1 base at V and 6 bases at J, with 16 bases between the two ends. CDR3 size: 15 residues. CDR1 LGHDT and CDR2 YNNKEL come from the germline V gene (reference sequence). The chain's CDR3 is CASSQVGRESGEQYF. In DNA form, the CDR3 reads TGTGCCAGCAGCCAAGTCGGACGGGAGTCGGGCGAGCAGTACTTC.

The CDR3 sequence is CASRIGVEEKLFF. CDR3 bases: TGTGCCAGCAGGATAGGAGTAGAAGAAAAACTGTTTTTT. The chain couples TRBV6-1 to TRBJ1-4; D ambiguous. This CDR3 spans 13 amino acids. V lost 6 bases and J 8 bases, leaving 13 bases between the germline ends. Germline V CDR1 and CDR2: MNHNS, SASEGT.

This chain connects TRBV19 to TRBJ1-2; D perhaps matches TRBD1 (5 bases). Trimming took off 5 bases at V and 4 bases at J, with 11 bases between the two ends. Germline CDR1 and CDR2: LNHDA and SQIVND (reference sequence). CDR3 length equals 13 residues. CDR3 protein: CASSPDISYGYTF. The CDR3, as DNA: TGTGCCAGTAGTCCGGACATAAGCTATGGCTACACCTTC.